The 25 T cell receptor beta chains presented below share a single source sample, sequenced in a study of shared clonotypes between healthy human individuals. Data came from immunoSEQ multiplex PCR; TCRdb stores just in-frame clones and leaves some out. The sample includes a few million clones, more than 80% of them seen just once. Source material: naive CD4+ T cells from PBMCs. The subset was: CD45RA+ positively selected. These receptors all come from a man aged 18 to 30 in good health. Some clones in this sample may be carry-over from other donors' samples.

This rearrangement joins TRBV7-2 to TRBJ2-3; 14 bases align to TRBD2. V shed 5 bases and J 5 bases; nucleotides not matched to a gene: 6. In germline, CDR1 is SGHTA, CDR2 FQGNSA. CDR3 length equals 16 residues. The CDR3 DNA is TGTGCCAGCAGCATCAGGACTAGCGGGGGGATAGATACGCAGTATTTT. Residues: CASSIRTSGGIDTQYF.

The genes are TRBV5-1 and TRBJ2-5, with D possibly being TRBD1 or TRBD2 (5 bases each). The CDR3 is 15 amino acids. Deletions cut 3 bases from V and 5 bases from J, with 17 bases between. The V gene's germline CDR1 is SGHRS and CDR2 YFSETQ. In DNA, the CDR3 is TGCGCCAGCAGCTCGTTAGCGACAGCAAAGGAGACCCAGTACTTC. This translates into CASSSLATAKETQYF.

J is TRBJ1-1 and V is TRBV5-1, with 7 bases lining up with TRBD1. Trimming at V came to 0 bases and at J to 5 bases, leaving 13 bases not matched to a gene. Looked up from germline, CDR1 is SGHRS and CDR2 is YFSETQ. This CDR3 is built from 17 residues. CDR3 DNA: TGCGCCAGCAGCTTGGAAAGACACCTCAGGGGGGGAACTGAAGCTTTCTTT. This translates into CASSLERHLRGGTEAFF.

The V gene is TRBV28, the J gene TRBJ1-1; D is uncertain. CDR3 length equals 15 residues. Trimming took off 3 bases at V and 0 bases at J, with 11 bases between the two ends. CDR1 MDHEN and CDR2 SYDVKM come from the germline V gene. The CDR3 nucleotides are TGTGCCAGCAGTTTTGGAACGGCTATGAACACTGAAGCTTTCTTT. This encodes CASSFGTAMNTEAFF.

The chain couples TRBV9 to TRBJ1-1; possible D gene TRBD1, 6 bases. Per the germline V gene, CDR1 is SGDLS and CDR2 is YYNGEE. The CDR3 extends over 14 amino acids. V gave up 4 bases and J gave up 5 bases, with 15 bases separating them. The CDR3 nucleotides read TGTGCCAGCAGCTCGACAGGTCTCGCGACTGAAGCTTTCTTT. Translated: CASSSTGLATEAFF.

The chain carries TRBV9 and TRBJ2-3, with 8 bases aligning to TRBD2. Germline V CDR1 and CDR2: SGDLS, YYNGEE. V lost 4 bases to trimming and J lost 5 bases; unmatched junction nucleotides: 9. The CDR3 has 15 residues. The CDR3 region is CASSSRGGQIDTQYF. The CDR3 nucleotides read TGTGCCAGCAGCTCCCGGGGGGGCCAGATAGATACGCAGTATTTT. The full variable domain, with the rest looked up from reference TRBV9 and TRBJ2-3, is DSGVTQTPKHLITATGQRVTLRCSPRSGDLSVYWYQQSLDQGLQFLIQYYNGEERAKGNILERFSAQQFPDLHSELNLSSLELGDSALYFCASSSRGGQIDTQYFGPGTRLTVL.

The chain carries TRBV19 and TRBJ2-5, with 11 nucleotides matching TRBD1. CDR3 size: 14 residues. Germline values: CDR1 LNHDA, CDR2 SQIVND (reference sequence). V lost 10 bases and J lost 2; bases outside the gene matches: 6. The CDR3 loop is CATRTGGIQETQYF. The DNA of the CDR3 is TGTGCCACTAGGACAGGGGGCATACAAGAGACCCAGTACTTC.

In its sample, this clone was seen once. V gene TRBV7-9 combines with J gene TRBJ2-3; D call uncertain. This CDR3 region has 14 residues. Per germline, CDR1 SEHNR and CDR2 FQNEAQ (reference sequence). Trimming shortened V by 1 base and J by 2 bases, and 7 bases separated the two germline ends. The CDR3 bases are TGTGCCAGCAGCTTAGAACCTTACACAGATACGCAGTATTTT. Protein product: CASSLEPYTDTQYF.

This chain uses TRBV29-1 with TRBJ2-2; TRBD1 matches 11 bases. The CDR3 is 16 residues long. J gave up 5 bases and V 8 bases, and 13 bases lay outside the gene matches. CDR1 SQVTM and CDR2 ANQGSEA come from the germline V gene. The CDR3: CSYVGTGGRETGELFF. The CDR3 coding sequence is TGCAGCTACGTGGGGACAGGGGGTCGGGAAACCGGGGAGCTGTTTTTT.

In its sample, this clone was seen once. CDR3 nucleotides: TGTGCCAGCAGTTTACTAGACAGTAACTATGGCTACACCTTC. Protein sequence: CASSLLDSNYGYTF. The chain links TRBV27 to TRBJ1-2, with D tentatively TRBD1 (5 bases). The CDR3 is made up of 14 amino acids. Germline V lookup: CDR1 MNHEY, CDR2 SMNVEV (reference sequence). Deletions cut 2 bases from V and 1 base from J, with 8 bases between.

J is TRBJ1-4 and V is TRBV6-5; D is perhaps TRBD1 (5 bases). Germline CDR1 and CDR2: MNHEY and SVGAGI. Trimming removed 4 bases from V and 5 bases from J, with 5 bases in between. This CDR3 is built from 12 residues. The CDR3 protein is CASSWGNEKLFF. For the CDR3, the DNA is TGTGCCAGCAGTTGGGGGAATGAAAAACTGTTTTTT.

The rearrangement links TRBV28 to TRBJ2-7, with 7 bases that match TRBD1. The V gene's germline CDR1 is MDHEN and CDR2 SYDVKM. V lost 10 bases, J lost 2 bases, and 5 bases stayed unmatched. The length of the CDR3 is 12 residues. CDR3 sequence reads: CATRTGAYEQYF. Here the CDR3 DNA reads TGTGCCACCAGGACAGGAGCCTACGAGCAGTACTTC. Combining the CDR3 with reference TRBV28 and TRBJ2-7 gives the whole variable domain DVKVTQSSRYLVKRTGEKVFLECVQDMDHENMFWYRQDPGLGLRLIYFSYDVKMKEKGDIPEGYSVSREKKERFSLILESASTNQTSMYLCATRTGAYEQYFGPGTRLTVT.

The V and J genes are TRBV29-1 and TRBJ2-2; 7 bases are shared with TRBD2. CDR1 and CDR2 from the germline V gene are SQVTM and ANQGSEA. The CDR3 has 16 residues. V gave up 6 bases and J gave up 7 bases; unmatched junction bases: 17. The DNA for the CDR3 is TGCAGCGTCCCGGCGGGGGATTCGTTACGGGGCGGGGAGCTGTTTTTT. Translated, it gives CSVPAGDSLRGGELFF.

The rearrangement links TRBV23-1 to TRBJ1-2, with D hard to call. TRBV23-1 is an ORF for which the function is uncertain. Trimming removed 8 bases from V and 5 bases from J, with 18 bases in between. The CDR3 has 14 amino acids. Here the CDR3 DNA reads TGCGCCAGCCGAGGAAAGTATCCCTGTTATGGCTACACCTTC. Amino acids: CASRGKYPCYGYTF.

The chain has TRBV9 and TRBJ2-2; tentative D call: TRBD2 (5 bases). V lost 4 bases and J lost 3, with 13 bases in between. The CDR3 sequence is 15 residues long. Germline V lookup: CDR1 SGDLS, CDR2 YYNGEE. CDR3 in DNA: TGTGCCAGCAGCTACCCTGGAGGACACACCGGGGAGCTGTTTTTT. This sequence encodes CASSYPGGHTGELFF.

Only one count was recorded for this clone. This chain connects TRBV30 to TRBJ2-7; the D is unclear. The germline gives CDR1 GTSNPN, CDR2 SVGIG (reference sequence). This CDR3 is 12 amino acids long. V dropped 0 bases and J dropped 3 bases, with 6 bases sitting between them. The CDR3 loop reads CAWSVWVYEQYF. In nucleotides, the CDR3 is TGTGCCTGGAGTGTCTGGGTCTACGAGCAGTACTTC.

The rearrangement links TRBV14 to TRBJ1-2; TRBD1 is a possible D gene (6 bases). Germline CDR1 is SGHDN and CDR2 is FVKESK. The V end lost 0 bases, the J end lost 0 bases, and 8 bases lay between the germline ends. The CDR3 runs 15 residues. The CDR3: CASSQDWDTNYGYTF. In DNA, the CDR3 is TGTGCCAGCAGCCAAGACTGGGACACTAACTATGGCTACACCTTC.

V and J are TRBV28 and TRBJ1-4, with D perhaps matching TRBD1 (5 bases). The germline V and J ends were trimmed by 7 bases and 11 bases, with 17 bases remaining between them. This CDR3 region has 13 residues. CDR1 is MDHEN, CDR2 SYDVKM, per germline. CDR3 sequence: CASTSGPSGKLFF. The CDR3 DNA follows: TGTGCCAGCACCTCCGGACCGTCAGGGAAACTGTTTTTT.

This clone was detected a few times. The chain recombines TRBV2 with TRBJ1-5, with a tentative D call TRBD1 (5 bases). The CDR3 loop spans 15 amino acids. Trimming shortened V by 3 bases and J by 3 bases, and 12 bases separated the two germline ends. CDR1 SNHLY and CDR2 FYNNEI come from the germline V gene. CDR3 DNA sequence: TGTGCCAGCAGTGATCGCAGGGCCTTCAATCAGCCCCAGCATTTT. Protein product: CASSDRRAFNQPQHF. The entire variable domain, with the rest obtained from reference TRBV2 and TRBJ1-5, is as follows: EPEVTQTPSHQVTQMGQEVILRCVPISNHLYFYWYRQILGQKVEFLVSFYNNEISEKSEIFDDQFSVERPDGSNFTLKIRSTKLEDSAMYFCASSDRRAFNQPQHFGDGTRLSIL.

Concerning this clone itself: Additional DNA sequences in this sample encode the identical CDR3. This chain uses TRBV18 with TRBJ2-5, with no clear D. This CDR3 comprises 12 residues. V lost 3 bases to trimming and J lost 4 bases, with 6 bases between them. Germline lookup yields CDR1 KGHSH and CDR2 LQKENI. The DNA for the CDR3 is TGTGCCAGCTCACCCCTACGAGAGACCCAGTACTTC. As protein: CASSPLRETQYF.

The genes are TRBV7-2 and TRBJ1-2; D is perhaps TRBD1 (5 bases). The CDR3 consists of 16 residues. Per germline, CDR1 SGHTA and CDR2 FQGNSA. The V end lost 1 base, the J end lost 3 bases, and 15 bases lay between the germline ends. CDR3 DNA: TGTGCCAGCAGCTTAGTTGCGTCGTCGGGGGACTATGGCTACACCTTC. Its protein product is CASSLVASSGDYGYTF.

The chain employs TRBV5-1 and TRBJ2-7; 10 bases are a match to TRBD1. Germline V lookup: CDR1 SGHRS, CDR2 YFSETQ. V shed 5 bases, J shed 1 base, and the junction held 6 bases outside the gene matches. The CDR3 runs to 15 residues. The CDR3: CASRGTGQGSYEQYF. CDR3 coding DNA: TGCGCCAGCAGAGGAACGGGACAGGGGTCCTACGAGCAGTACTTC.

This clone has a single count. This rearrangement joins TRBV7-2 to TRBJ2-1, with 10 bases that match TRBD2. The CDR3 has 15 amino acids. V shed 1 base, J shed 7 bases, and the junction held 4 bases outside the gene matches. The germline CDR1 and CDR2 sequences are SGHTA and FQGNSA. The CDR3 DNA reads as TGTGCCAGCAGCTTAGTCACTAGCGGGGCGAATGAGCAGTTCTTC. Translation: CASSLVTSGANEQFF. The variable domain in full, completed from reference TRBV7-2 and TRBJ2-1, reads GAGVSQSPSNKVTEKGKDVELRCDPISGHTALYWYRQSLGQGLEFLIYFQGNSAPDKSGLPSDRFSAERTGGSVSTLTIQRTQQEDSAVYLCASSLVTSGANEQFFGPGTRLTVL.

This clone has a handful of counts. This chain connects TRBV5-1 to TRBJ1-2; 8 bases fit TRBD1. This CDR3 has 17 amino acids. CDR1 SGHRS and CDR2 YFSETQ come from the germline V gene. J lost 3 bases, V lost 2 bases, and 12 bases had no gene match. CDR3 region: CASSLFSGGLDYYGYTF. CDR3 sequence (DNA): TGCGCCAGCAGCTTATTCTCAGGGGGCCTGGATTACTATGGCTACACCTTC.

The chain employs TRBV5-1 and TRBJ2-7; TRBD2 might be the D (6 bases). Germline V gives CDR1 SGHRS, CDR2 YFSETQ. The CDR3 length is 15 residues. V lost 4 bases, J lost 4 bases, and 18 bases lay in between. As DNA, the CDR3 is TGCGCCAGCAGCGCCAAACTAGGGCGGGGATACGAGCAGTACTTC. Translation gives CASSAKLGRGYEQYF. Using reference TRBV5-1 and TRBJ2-7 for the parts outside the CDR3, the full variable domain is KAGVTQTPRYLIKTRGQQVTLSCSPISGHRSVSWYQQTPGQGLQFLFEYFSETQRNKGNFPGRFSGRQFSNSRSEMNVSTLELGDSALYLCASSAKLGRGYEQYFGPGTRLTVT.